This T cell receptor beta chain was obtained from a study of shared T cell receptors in the human thymus. Here immunoSEQ multiplex PCR was the method, and the copy in TCRdb shows in-frame clones only, minus some. The sample lists more than 550,000 clones, around 87% occurring once. The sample was also reused in another study, on human thymus T cells. Per that paper: Finnish infants who were healthy and having corrective surgery for congenital heart defects made up the donors. Thymus pieces cut out during corrective heart surgery were the tissue that was used.

The clonotype comes from a boy less than two years old with a congenital heart defect. Specimen: thymocytes.

This CDR3 is CASSLGPQVNVYEQYF. In DNA form, the CDR3 reads TGTGCCAGCAGCTTAGGCCCACAGGTAAACGTCTACGAGCAGTACTTC. This sequence joins TRBV7-6 and TRBJ2-7; D may be TRBD1 (5 bases). Trimming cost V 1 base and J 3 bases, with 16 bases left between them. The CDR3 contains 16 residues. Germline CDR1 SGHVS, CDR2 FNYEAQ.